The 30 T cell receptor beta chains below were found in one sample sequenced in a study of T cell repertoires in cytomegalovirus infection. TCRdb itself ran the reads through MiXCR, one entry per CDR3 protein. Found here are under 600,000 distinct CDR3 sequences, 16% of them singletons; the top ten hold 20% to 30%. Sequencing was performed on CD8+ T cells from PBMCs. These receptor sequences come from a human donor in good health (CMV status not recorded). Some clones in this sample may be carry-over from other donors' samples.

The table lists this clonotype with many counts. The V and J genes are TRBV28 and TRBJ2-7; no definite D call. Trimming took 1 base from V and 9 from J, leaving 22 bases between them. The CDR3 consists of 16 residues. Germline V CDR1 and CDR2: MDHEN, SYDVKM. CDR3 DNA sequence: TGTGCCAGCAGTTTATTCTCAACGGACCGGAGAGTAGGGCAGTACTTC. Its protein is CASSLFSTDRRVGQYF.

The chain combines TRBV28 with TRBJ2-5; D tentatively reads TRBD1 or TRBD2 (5 bases each). The V end lost 6 bases, the J end lost 5 bases, and 19 bases lay between the germline ends. The CDR3 covers 15 residues. Germline V gene data show CDR1 as MDHEN and CDR2 as SYDVKM. The CDR3: CASRRPGNWGETQYF. The CDR3, as DNA: TGTGCCAGCAGAAGACCCGGGAATTGGGGGGAGACCCAGTACTTC.

In its sample, this clonotype was seen many times. The gene calls are TRBV27 and TRBJ2-5; D gene unclear. Trimming took 4 bases from V and 5 from J, leaving 26 bases between them. CDR3 length: 18 residues. Germline V gives CDR1 MNHEY, CDR2 SMNVEV (reference sequence). As DNA, the CDR3 is TGTGCCAGCAGTTCTACTCGAACACGGCCAATAGGTGGGGAGACCCAGTACTTC. This gives the protein CASSSTRTRPIGGETQYF.

This clonotype was recorded at least ten times. The chain uses TRBV7-9 and TRBJ1-2, with a tentative D call TRBD1 (6 bases). V was trimmed by 5 bases and J by 4 bases, leaving 8 bases between them. CDR1 is SEHNR, CDR2 FQNEAQ, per germline (reference sequence). The CDR3 sequence is 12 residues long. The CDR3 coding sequence is TGTGCCAGCAGCCCGGACAGCTATGGCTACACCTTC. Translating it yields CASSPDSYGYTF.

Only a few counts were recorded for this clonotype. This chain joins TRBV27 and TRBJ2-3; 7 nucleotides align to TRBD2. Per the germline V gene, CDR1 is MNHEY and CDR2 is SMNVEV (reference sequence). V shed 5 bases and J 11 bases; nucleotides not matched to a gene: 4. The CDR3 contains 11 residues. This CDR3 reads CASSEGGGQYF. The DNA for the CDR3 is TGTGCCAGCAGTGAGGGCGGGGGGCAGTATTTT.

This clonotype was detected many times. This sequence joins TRBV7-9 and TRBJ1-3, with D possibly being TRBD1 (5 bases). V was trimmed by 5 bases and J by 4 bases, leaving 21 bases between them. Germline-derived CDR1 and CDR2 are SEHNR and FQNEAQ (reference sequence). This CDR3 spans 17 amino acids. CDR3 amino acids: CASSPPRQGRFGNTIYF. The DNA for the CDR3 is TGTGCCAGCAGCCCCCCCCGGCAGGGAAGGTTCGGAAACACCATATATTTT.

The genes are TRBV28 and TRBJ1-5, with 7 bases lining up with TRBD1. With V trimmed by 3 bases and J by 6 bases, 11 bases remained unmatched. The CDR3 contains 16 residues. Germline V gene lookup returns CDR1 MDHEN and CDR2 SYDVKM. CDR3 DNA: TGTGCCAGCAGTTTTGTTAGGGGGCGCAGTGGTCAGCCCCAGCATTTT. Translated, it gives CASSFVRGRSGQPQHF.

This clonotype was counted at least ten times. V and J are TRBV7-8 and TRBJ2-1; 9 bases align to TRBD2. V gave up 1 base and J gave up 2 bases; unmatched junction bases: 6. CDR1 SGHVS and CDR2 FQNEAQ come from the germline V gene. This CDR3 region has 17 residues. CDR3 DNA sequence: TGTGCCAGCAGCTTAGGGCGGGCTAGCGGGACCTACAATGAGCAGTTCTTC. The encoded protein is CASSLGRASGTYNEQFF. Filled out from reference TRBV7-8 and TRBJ2-1, the complete variable domain reads GAGVSQSPRYKVAKRGQDVALRCDPISGHVSLFWYQQALGQGPEFLTYFQNEAQLDKSGLPSDRFFAERPEGSVSTLKIQRTQQEDSAVYLCASSLGRASGTYNEQFFGPGTRLTVL.

This clonotype was recorded at least ten times. The chain has TRBV6-6 and TRBJ1-1; no firm D call. Germline lookup yields CDR1 MNHNY and CDR2 SVGAGI (reference sequence). The V end lost 0 bases, the J end lost 0 bases, and 5 bases lay between the germline ends. There are 14 residues in the CDR3. CDR3 nucleotides: TGTGCCAGCAGTTACTCCCCGGTGAACACTGAAGCTTTCTTT. It codes for CASSYSPVNTEAFF.

In this sample, this clonotype turned up many times. The chain carries TRBV10-3 and TRBJ2-7; D is unclear. CDR1 ENHRY and CDR2 SYGVKD come from the germline V gene. The CDR3 covers 14 residues. V was clipped by 3 bases and J by 2 bases, with 11 bases between them. This chain's CDR3 is CAISDYKAPYEQYF. The CDR3 region has the DNA TGTGCCATCAGTGATTACAAAGCACCCTACGAGCAGTACTTC.

This chain uses TRBV4-2 with TRBJ1-2; D may be TRBD1 (6 bases). The V and J ends lost 0 bases and 2 bases respectively, with 16 bases between them. Germline V gives CDR1 LGHNA, CDR2 YNFKEQ. The CDR3 length is 17 residues. Here the CDR3 DNA reads TGTGCCAGCAGCCAAGAGGTCGCAGGGGCCAAAAACTATGGCTACACCTTC. Protein product: CASSQEVAGAKNYGYTF.

There are a few counts of this clonotype. The V call is TRBV29-1, the J call TRBJ2-7; 9 bases map to TRBD2. With 6 bases clipped from V and 4 bases from J, the junction kept 10 bases outside the gene matches. Germline V gives CDR1 SQVTM, CDR2 ANQGSEA. CDR3 length: 14 amino acids. CDR3 amino acids: CSVESSGSRYEQYF. The CDR3 DNA reads as TGCAGCGTCGAGAGTAGCGGGAGTCGGTACGAGCAGTACTTC.

As regards this clonotype: Germline is not matched at one junction end, which may reflect a read error. The J gene is TRBJ1-2, the V gene TRBV7-6; 7 bases map to TRBD1. CDR1 and CDR2 from the germline V gene are SGHVS and FNYEAQ. This CDR3 is built from 17 residues. CDR3 region: CASSLAGSGTDNEGYTF. The CDR3 coding sequence is TGTGCGAGCAGCTTAGCCGGCTCCGGGACAGACAACGAGGGCTACACCTTC.

In this sample, this clonotype turned up many times. The chain has TRBV7-8 and TRBJ2-7; perhaps TRBD1 as D (6 bases). V was shortened by 5 bases and J by 0 bases, with 11 bases between the two germline ends. There are 14 residues in the CDR3. Germline V CDR1 and CDR2: SGHVS, FQNEAQ. The CDR3 DNA follows: TGTGCCAGCAGCACGCAGGACAGCTCCTACGAGCAGTACTTC. It is translated as CASSTQDSSYEQYF. Full variable domain (outside the CDR3, taken from reference TRBV7-8 and TRBJ2-7): GAGVSQSPRYKVAKRGQDVALRCDPISGHVSLFWYQQALGQGPEFLTYFQNEAQLDKSGLPSDRFFAERPEGSVSTLKIQRTQQEDSAVYLCASSTQDSSYEQYFGPGTRLTVT.

This clonotype was detected a few times. The genes are TRBV19 and TRBJ2-6, with TRBD2 as a possible D gene (6 bases). The V gene lost 5 bases and the J gene lost 3 bases, with 11 bases spanning the gap. The CDR3 consists of 15 residues. The germline CDR1 and CDR2 sequences are LNHDA and SQIVND (reference sequence). DNA for the CDR3: TGTGCCAGTAGTGCGGCGGGGTTTGGGGCCAACGTCCTGACTTTC. Translated: CASSAAGFGANVLTF.

This clonotype was seen a few times. The genes are TRBV20-1 and TRBJ1-3, with TRBD1 as a possible D gene (5 bases). Germline V gene data show CDR1 as DFQATT and CDR2 as SNEGSKA (reference sequence). This CDR3 is built from 16 residues. V was cut by 4 bases and J by 0 bases, with 16 bases left in between. The CDR3 bases are TGCAGTGCTATCGAGACAGCCACGCACTCTGGAAACACCATATATTTT. This gives the protein CSAIETATHSGNTIYF.

This clonotype was picked up a small number of times. V usage is TRBV3-1 and J usage is TRBJ2-1; 7 nucleotides match TRBD2. This CDR3 has 17 residues. Germline lookup yields CDR1 LGHDT and CDR2 YNNKEL (reference sequence). Losses at the gene ends were 3 bases for V and 0 bases for J; bases not matched to a gene: 8. CDR3 nucleotides: TGTGCCAGCAGCCAGATCCCACGGGGGGTCTCCTACAATGAGCAGTTCTTC. It specifies CASSQIPRGVSYNEQFF.

This clonotype was counted ten times or more. CDR3 coding DNA: TGTGCCAGCAGCCCCGGGCAGGGGGCAATTGGCTACACCTTC. Amino acids: CASSPGQGAIGYTF. This chain links TRBV7-3 with TRBJ1-2, with TRBD1 matching over 8 bases. From germline, CDR1 is SGHTA and CDR2 FQGTGA. V lost 5 bases to trimming and J lost 7 bases; unmatched junction nucleotides: 9. This CDR3 is 14 amino acids long.

This clonotype was recorded once. This chain links TRBV5-5 with TRBJ2-5; TRBD1 agrees at 9 bases. There are 14 residues in the CDR3. Germline V gives CDR1 SGHKS, CDR2 YYEKEE (reference sequence). The V gene end was trimmed by 3 bases and the J gene end by 5 bases; junction bases not matched to a gene: 5. The CDR3 DNA sequence: TGTGCCAGCAGCTCCGGGACAGGGACCGAGACCCAGTACTTC. As protein: CASSSGTGTETQYF.

The genes are TRBV6-5 and TRBJ2-5, with 11 nucleotides matching TRBD2. CDR3 size: 15 residues. J gave up 6 bases and V 0 bases, and 3 bases lay outside the gene matches. Per the germline V gene, CDR1 is MNHEY and CDR2 is SVGAGI. CDR3 protein: CASSYSTSGIKTQYF. The CDR3 DNA is TGTGCCAGCAGTTACTCGACTAGCGGGATAAAGACCCAGTACTTC.

This clonotype was counted a few times. CDR3 amino acids: CASSARFGRSTNEKLFF. The CDR3 DNA reads as TGTGCCAGCAGCGCACGCTTCGGACGGTCAACTAATGAAAAACTGTTTTTT. The chain uses TRBV9 and TRBJ1-4; D remains unclear. From germline, CDR1 is SGDLS and CDR2 YYNGEE. V was trimmed by 3 bases and J by 0 bases, leaving 15 bases between them. The CDR3 is made up of 17 amino acids.

This clonotype was found many times. V is TRBV7-3 and J is TRBJ2-3; D is undetermined. CDR1 is SGHTA and CDR2 is FQGTGA in the germline V gene. Trimming cost V 2 bases and J 0 bases, with 15 bases left between them. The CDR3 is 17 residues long. CDR3 nucleotide sequence: TGTGCCAGCAGCTTATTGCCCCATGGCAGCAGCACAGATACGCAGTATTTT. This gives the protein CASSLLPHGSSTDTQYF.

Concerning this clonotype itself: A read error may explain this, as a much larger clone is one base away. The chain joins TRBV2 to TRBJ2-7, with D tentatively TRBD2 (6 bases). Trimming shortened V by 10 bases and J by 2 bases, and 15 bases separated the two germline ends. The CDR3 is 13 amino acids. Germline V gene lookup returns CDR1 SNHLY and CDR2 FYNNEI. The CDR3 nucleotides read TGTGCCAACACCCCGCGGGACCCCTACGAGCAGTACTTC. Its translation: CANTPRDPYEQYF.

This clonotype was counted ten times or more. The CDR3 DNA follows: TGTGCCAGCAGTATAGGGGACAAAGCTTTCTTT. Residues: CASSIGDKAFF. J is TRBJ1-1 and V is TRBV6-1; TRBD1 is a possible D gene (6 bases). This CDR3 comprises 11 residues. Germline V CDR1 and CDR2: MNHNS, SASEGT. Trimming removed 5 bases from V and 9 bases from J, with 10 bases in between.

This clonotype occurred a few times. The chain carries TRBV11-1 and TRBJ2-7; no clear D gene. Germline V gene data show CDR1 as SGHAT and CDR2 as FQDESV (reference sequence). The CDR3 extends over 13 amino acids. V was cut by 2 bases and J by 5 bases, with 10 bases left in between. The CDR3 loop reads CASSLLYGNEQYF. Here the CDR3 DNA reads TGTGCCAGCAGCTTATTGTATGGGAACGAGCAGTACTTC.

The chain combines TRBV12-3 or TRBV12-4 with TRBJ1-1; no clear D. Trimming took off 5 bases at V and 8 bases at J, with 18 bases between the two ends. This CDR3 is 14 amino acids long. The DNA of the CDR3 is TGTGCCAGCAGTCCTCCTCCAGTGTTCACGGAAGCTTTCTTT. Translated, it gives CASSPPPVFTEAFF.

This clonotype came up many times. In DNA form, the CDR3 reads TGTGCCAGCAGCCGTAACAGACAGAATTACCTCTCTGGAAACACCATATATTTT. Amino acid sequence: CASSRNRQNYLSGNTIYF. The V gene is TRBV7-6, the J gene TRBJ1-3; tentatively, D is TRBD1 (5 bases). The germline CDR1 and CDR2 sequences are SGHVS and FNYEAQ. The CDR3 has 18 residues. V was pared by 5 bases and J by 0 bases, with 20 bases between.

This clonotype was recorded a few times. The chain employs TRBV15 and TRBJ1-2, with 8 bases that match TRBD1. Germline loops: CDR1 LNHNV, CDR2 YYDKDF (reference sequence). The CDR3 has 15 amino acids. The V segment lost 1 base and the J segment 4 bases; nucleotides outside the gene matches: 5. For the CDR3, the DNA is TGTGCCACCAGCAGAGGACAGGGGACAACCTATGGCTACACCTTC. Its translation: CATSRGQGTTYGYTF.

This clonotype has ten or more counts. The chain uses TRBV6-1 and TRBJ2-3; 10 bases fit TRBD1. Trimming took 2 bases from V and 3 from J; bases not matched to a gene: 5. The germline CDR1 and CDR2 sequences are MNHNS and SASEGT. This CDR3 region has 16 residues. The CDR3 DNA sequence: TGTGCCAGCAGTGAAATGGGACAGGGGTATACAGATACGCAGTATTTT. Translated, it gives CASSEMGQGYTDTQYF.

This clonotype was seen repeatedly, ten times or more. The chain uses TRBV7-9 and TRBJ2-3; no clear D. This CDR3 has 13 amino acids. The germline V and J ends were trimmed by 5 bases and 2 bases, with 8 bases remaining between them. CDR1 is SEHNR and CDR2 is FQNEAQ in the germline V gene (reference sequence). The CDR3 spells CASSARLTDTQYF. CDR3 in DNA: TGTGCCAGCAGCGCCCGACTCACAGATACGCAGTATTTT.